The clone carrying this T cell receptor beta chain was seen repeatedly, ten times or more. This sample is part of a study of neurological immune-mediated disorders. Time point reported: longitudinal time-point 1 (baseline). Stored at -80 C, 2 million PBMCs were the source of the unsorted libraries. TCRdb itself ran the 5' RACE reads through MiXCR, one entry per CDR3 protein. The repertoire holds 55,000 to 80,000 distinct CDR3 sequences, roughly 15% seen once, with under 5.5% in the top ten. This sequence originates from a female donor with HTLV-1-associated myelopathy (HAM/TSP). The specimen was PBMCs.

The CDR3 coding sequence is TGCAGTGCTAGTCCCGTGGCAGGGGGTACAGATACGCAGTATTTT. This codes for CSASPVAGGTDTQYF. The chain has TRBV20-1 and TRBJ2-3; TRBD1 matches at 7 bases. The CDR3 is 15 amino acids. After removal of 3 bases from V and 3 bases from J, the junction contained 9 bases not matched to a gene. Germline CDR1 reads DFQATT; CDR2 reads SNEGSKA (reference sequence).